The next 18 T cell receptor beta chains were all read from a single sample in a study of OX40 agonist ivuxolimab in advanced cancers. Here immunoSEQ multiplex PCR was the method, and the copy in TCRdb shows in-frame clones only, minus some. The sample contains approximately 60,000 clones, 84% of which appear only once. The material was CD4+ or CD8+ T cells sorted from blood, obtained in a trial of the OX40 agonist ivuxolimab. The source of these receptors is an adult with an advanced solid tumor such as melanoma, head and neck, liver or kidney cancer.

The DNA of the CDR3 is TGTGCCAGCTCACCATGGGCAGAGGCTGGAAACACCATATATTTT. This gives the protein CASSPWAEAGNTIYF. This chain connects TRBV18 to TRBJ1-3; D is ambiguous. The V end lost 2 bases, the J end lost 2 bases, and 10 bases lay between the germline ends. Germline V lookup: CDR1 KGHSH, CDR2 LQKENI. The CDR3 is made up of 15 amino acids.

In this sample, this clone turned up once. This chain connects TRBV6-1 to TRBJ1-4; TRBD1 is a possible D gene (5 bases). Per germline, CDR1 MNHNS and CDR2 SASEGT. Trimming stripped 1 base from V and 5 bases from J, with 8 bases between. The CDR3 runs to 14 residues. The CDR3 bases are TGTGCCAGCAGTGAAGGGGGGGAAAATGAAAAACTGTTTTTT. It encodes CASSEGGENEKLFF.

The V call is TRBV5-8, the J call TRBJ1-3; TRBD1 might be the D (6 bases). This CDR3 spans 16 amino acids. Trimming removed 4 bases at V and 3 bases at J, with 17 bases between. Germline-derived CDR1 and CDR2 are SGHTS and YDEGEE. The CDR3 sequence: CASSPTGLGGGNTIYF. The DNA for the CDR3 is TGTGCCAGCAGCCCCACAGGGCTTGGCGGTGGAAACACCATATATTTT.

CDR3 in amino acids: CASSIATGANQPQHF. The DNA of the CDR3 is TGCGCCAGCAGCATCGCGACAGGGGCCAATCAGCCCCAGCATTTT. The V gene is TRBV5-1, the J gene TRBJ1-5, with 8 bases that match TRBD1. The J segment lost 3 bases and the V segment lost 4 bases, leaving 6 bases of the junction unmatched. CDR1 is SGHRS and CDR2 is YFSETQ in the germline V gene. CDR3 length: 15 amino acids.

V is TRBV27 and J is TRBJ2-5, with D unresolved. This CDR3 is built from 15 residues. Per germline, CDR1 MNHEY and CDR2 SMNVEV (reference sequence). The V end lost 5 bases, the J end lost 0 bases, and 13 bases lay between the germline ends. CDR3 protein: CASSPSPEYQETQYF. CDR3 sequence (DNA): TGTGCCAGCAGTCCTTCTCCTGAGTACCAAGAGACCCAGTACTTC.

The V gene is TRBV27, the J gene TRBJ2-7, with TRBD1 identical over 7 bases. The CDR3 is 13 amino acids. V gave up 3 bases and J gave up 6 bases; unmatched junction bases: 5. The V gene's germline CDR1 is MNHEY and CDR2 SMNVEV (reference sequence). CDR3 in amino acids: CASSFRNRGEQYF. The CDR3 nucleotides are TGTGCCAGCAGTTTCCGAAACAGGGGCGAGCAGTACTTC.

The gene calls are TRBV5-1 and TRBJ2-1; 9 nucleotides line up with TRBD1. The CDR3 has 15 residues. CDR1 is SGHRS and CDR2 is YFSETQ in the germline V gene. Trimming removed 2 bases from V and 6 bases from J; junction bases left unmatched: 6. The CDR3 region is CASSFSGTGINEQFF. DNA of the CDR3: TGCGCCAGCAGCTTCTCCGGGACAGGGATCAATGAGCAGTTCTTC.

This clone appeared a single time. The V gene is TRBV19, the J gene TRBJ1-1; D ambiguous. Germline V gene sequence: CDR1 LNHDA, CDR2 SQIVND (reference sequence). CDR3 size: 14 residues. Trimming cost V 7 bases and J 1 base, with 13 bases left between them. CDR3 in DNA: TGTGCCAGTACTTATTCATCCTCGAACACTGAAGCTTTCTTT. Its translation: CASTYSSSNTEAFF.

This chain joins TRBV18 and TRBJ2-2; the D is unclear. This CDR3 is 15 amino acids long. V was trimmed by 2 bases and J by 3 bases, leaving 10 bases between them. From germline, CDR1 is KGHSH and CDR2 LQKENI. The CDR3 DNA reads as TGTGCCAGCTCACCAAATGAAAAGGACACCGGGGAGCTGTTTTTT. Translating it yields CASSPNEKDTGELFF.

The J gene is TRBJ2-1, the V gene TRBV6-6; 8 nucleotides agree with TRBD1. Per the germline V gene, CDR1 is MNHNY and CDR2 is SVGAGI (reference sequence). The CDR3 sequence is 14 residues long. V trimming: 6 bases; J trimming: 4 bases; junction bases outside the gene matches: 5. The chain's CDR3 is CASSPGQGYNEQFF. Written as DNA, the CDR3 is TGTGCCAGCAGCCCAGGACAGGGTTACAATGAGCAGTTCTTC.

Written as DNA, the CDR3 is TGTGCCAGCAGTTGGCCACTAGCGGGAGCGGGTGAGCAGTTCTTC. It is translated as CASSWPLAGAGEQFF. The rearrangement joins TRBV6-6 to TRBJ2-1; 11 nucleotides agree with TRBD2. V lost 4 bases to trimming and J lost 9 bases; unmatched junction nucleotides: 8. The CDR3 runs 15 residues. CDR1 MNHNY and CDR2 SVGAGI come from the germline V gene (reference sequence).

The chain carries TRBV5-5 and TRBJ2-5; D possibly uses TRBD1 or TRBD2 (6 bases each). Germline CDR1 and CDR2: SGHKS and YYEKEE (reference sequence). V lost 3 bases, J lost 2 bases, and 17 bases lay in between. This CDR3 comprises 16 residues. The CDR3 sequence: CASSSLMGAGQETQYF. The CDR3 DNA reads as TGTGCCAGCAGCTCCTTGATGGGGGCGGGACAAGAGACCCAGTACTTC.

The sample holds a few counts of this clone. V usage is TRBV29-1 and J usage is TRBJ1-1; D possibly corresponds to TRBD1 (5 bases). The V gene's germline CDR1 is SQVTM and CDR2 ANQGSEA. There are 11 residues in the CDR3. V was pared by 5 bases and J by 6 bases, with 10 bases between. CDR3 residues: CSVLGRAEAFF. The CDR3 DNA reads as TGCAGCGTTTTGGGCAGGGCTGAAGCTTTCTTT.

The chain is built from TRBV6-5 and TRBJ2-7, with 7 positions matching TRBD1. Trimming took 6 bases from V and 3 from J; bases not matched to a gene: 11. Germline V CDR1 and CDR2: MNHEY, SVGAGI. The CDR3 is 15 amino acids. The CDR3 here is CASREPGGPVYEQYF. In DNA, the CDR3 is TGTGCCAGCAGGGAACCAGGGGGTCCAGTCTACGAGCAGTACTTC.

This clone has only a few counts. CDR3 sequence: CASSSTGAYGYTF. The CDR3 DNA sequence: TGTGCCAGCAGCTCGACAGGGGCCTATGGCTACACCTTC. The chain links TRBV5-4 to TRBJ1-2; 8 bases align to TRBD1. Germline V gives CDR1 SGHNT, CDR2 YYREEE (reference sequence). This CDR3 is 13 amino acids long. V lost 3 bases, J lost 4 bases, and 2 bases stayed unmatched.

The V gene is TRBV18, the J gene TRBJ2-6; 7 bases line up with TRBD1. Germline loops: CDR1 KGHSH, CDR2 LQKENI. V shed 3 bases, J shed 4 bases, and the junction held 9 bases outside the gene matches. The CDR3 has 17 residues. CDR3 nucleotide sequence: TGTGCCAGCTCACCCCCTACACAGGGGTCAGGGGCCAACGTCCTGACTTTC. Translation: CASSPPTQGSGANVLTF.

The gene calls are TRBV5-1 and TRBJ1-2; 10 bases line up with TRBD1. Per germline, CDR1 SGHRS and CDR2 YFSETQ. The CDR3 covers 16 residues. The J segment lost 6 bases and the V segment lost 1 base, leaving 9 bases of the junction unmatched. The CDR3 spells CASSLPLGQGVHGYTF. In DNA form, the CDR3 reads TGCGCCAGCAGCTTGCCCTTAGGACAGGGGGTTCATGGCTACACCTTC.

This clone has just one count. The rearrangement uses TRBV19 and TRBJ2-5, with 9 nucleotides matching TRBD2. From germline, CDR1 is LNHDA and CDR2 SQIVND (reference sequence). With V trimmed by 5 bases and J by 5 bases, 12 bases remained unmatched. The CDR3 has 16 residues. The chain's CDR3 is CASSLKGLALRETQYF. The CDR3 DNA is TGTGCCAGTAGTCTAAAGGGACTAGCTTTACGGGAGACCCAGTACTTC.